Below are 15 T cell receptor beta chains sequenced from a single sample in a study of T cell responses to AZD1222 COVID-19 vaccine. Produced via immunoSEQ multiplex PCR; TCRdb's table is partial and in-frame only. Of around 180,000 clones in the sample, approximately 94% were seen once. The sample in question was peripheral blood, obtained 28 days after the second AZD1222 dose. The source of these receptors is an adult who received the AZD1222 COVID-19 vaccine.

The rearrangement links TRBV18 to TRBJ1-1; no clear D. The CDR3 totals 13 residues. Trimming pared 2 bases from V and 1 base from J, leaving 5 bases between. Germline V gene data show CDR1 as KGHSH and CDR2 as LQKENI. CDR3 in amino acids: CASSPTKNTEAFF. CDR3 coding DNA: TGTGCCAGCTCACCAACTAAGAACACTGAAGCTTTCTTT.

This chain links TRBV27 with TRBJ2-1; 7 bases are shared with TRBD2. V dropped 3 bases and J dropped 2; count of bases not matched to a gene: 4. CDR1 is MNHEY and CDR2 is SMNVEV in the germline V gene (reference sequence). The CDR3 is made up of 15 amino acids. The CDR3 protein is CASSFGGSPYNEQFF. CDR3 DNA: TGTGCCAGCAGTTTTGGCGGGAGTCCCTACAATGAGCAGTTCTTC.

The gene calls are TRBV28 and TRBJ1-5, with D unresolved. The CDR3 totals 16 residues. V lost 0 bases and J lost 0, with 9 bases in between. CDR1 and CDR2 (germline): MDHEN, SYDVKM. This CDR3 reads CASSLWDGVSNQPQHF. The CDR3 coding sequence is TGTGCCAGCAGTTTATGGGACGGGGTTAGCAATCAGCCCCAGCATTTT.

The chain has TRBV18 and TRBJ1-1; the D gene is possibly TRBD1 (6 bases). CDR3 length: 13 residues. Germline CDR1 is KGHSH and CDR2 is LQKENI. The CDR3 sequence: CAALREQGTEAFF. Here the CDR3 DNA reads TGTGCAGCCCTTAGGGAACAGGGCACTGAAGCTTTCTTT.

The chain has TRBV2 and TRBJ1-5; no clear D. V lost 8 bases to trimming and J lost 6 bases, with 11 bases between them. The CDR3 totals 12 residues. Germline V gives CDR1 SNHLY, CDR2 FYNNEI. DNA for the CDR3: TGTGCCAGCTCGGGAGGTATTCAGCCCCAGCATTTT. Encoded protein: CASSGGIQPQHF.

This clone was found once. The gene calls are TRBV24-1 and TRBJ1-4; D is possibly TRBD1 (5 bases). The CDR3 length is 15 residues. The germline V gene encodes CDR1 KGHDR and CDR2 SFDVKD. Trimming cost V 3 bases and J 7 bases, with 14 bases left between them. Written as DNA, the CDR3 is TGTGCCACCAGTGATGCAGGGAGTTTAGGTGAAAAACTGTTTTTT. Its translation is CATSDAGSLGEKLFF.

V gene TRBV6-5 combines with J gene TRBJ2-6, with D unresolved. Germline V gene sequence: CDR1 MNHEY, CDR2 SVGAGI. Deletions cut 7 bases from V and 1 base from J, with 11 bases between. This CDR3 comprises 15 residues. CDR3 region: CASTEGLSGANVLTF. In nucleotides, the CDR3 is TGTGCCAGCACCGAAGGGCTGTCTGGGGCCAACGTCCTGACTTTC.

V is TRBV19 and J is TRBJ2-3, with a possible D match to TRBD2 (5 bases). The V gene's germline CDR1 is LNHDA and CDR2 SQIVND (reference sequence). With 6 bases removed from V and 0 bases from J, the gap between germline ends came to 10 bases. CDR3 length: 14 amino acids. CDR3 DNA: TGTGCCAGTAGCGGAGGTACTAGCACAGATACGCAGTATTTT. Translated: CASSGGTSTDTQYF.

The CDR3 region is CARDPPLGGANTGELFF. CDR3 nucleotides: TGTGCCAGAGACCCTCCTTTGGGAGGGGCGAACACCGGGGAGCTGTTTTTT. The rearrangement uses TRBV25-1 and TRBJ2-2, with 7 bases fitting TRBD2. The CDR3 spans 17 residues. The V segment lost 9 bases and the J segment 0 bases; nucleotides outside the gene matches: 13. CDR1 MGHDK and CDR2 SYGVNS come from the germline V gene.

Regarding this clone: The junction does not match germline at one end; this may be a read error. The rearrangement joins TRBV30 to TRBJ2-1, with TRBD2 identical over 8 bases. Germline CDR1 reads GTSNPN; CDR2 reads SVGIG (reference sequence). This CDR3 spans 11 amino acids. CDR3 sequence (DNA): TGCGCGGCTAGCGGGTACAATGAGCAGTTCTTC. Translation gives CAASGYNEQFF.

The chain recombines TRBV11-3 with TRBJ1-1; TRBD1 matches 8 bases. Germline CDR1 SGHNT, CDR2 YENEEA. Germline trimming cut 5 bases from V and 3 bases from J; bases unmatched to any gene: 5. The CDR3 totals 14 residues. The DNA of the CDR3 is TGTGCCAGCAGCACAACAGGGGGAGACACTGAAGCTTTCTTT. It specifies CASSTTGGDTEAFF.

Worth noting for this clone: Other DNA sequences in the sample encode the same CDR3. CDR3: CASSPGTSYEQYF. The CDR3 nucleotides read TGTGCCAGCTCCCCCGGGACTAGCTACGAGCAGTACTTC. The J gene is TRBJ2-7, the V gene TRBV18, with TRBD2 identical over 8 bases. The germline gives CDR1 KGHSH, CDR2 LQKENI. The length of the CDR3 is 13 residues. V was clipped by 6 bases and J by 3 bases; unmatched bases: 4.

This chain connects TRBV7-2 to TRBJ1-1; D possibly corresponds to TRBD1 (6 bases). CDR3 length: 15 amino acids. Trimming took off 2 bases at V and 1 base at J, with 11 bases between the two ends. The germline V gene encodes CDR1 SGHTA and CDR2 FQGNSA. The CDR3 nucleotides are TGTGCCAGCAGCTTACGTTCGGGACAGAACACTGAAGCTTTCTTT. Protein sequence: CASSLRSGQNTEAFF.

This sequence joins TRBV7-9 and TRBJ1-5; D uncertain. Trimming shortened V by 5 bases and J by 3 bases, and 11 bases separated the two germline ends. This CDR3 is built from 14 residues. CDR1 SEHNR and CDR2 FQNEAQ come from the germline V gene (reference sequence). The CDR3 is CASSPGLSNQPQHF. In DNA form, the CDR3 reads TGTGCCAGCAGCCCAGGACTGTCCAATCAGCCCCAGCATTTT.

This chain uses TRBV4-1 with TRBJ1-4, with 11 bases that match TRBD1. The length of the CDR3 is 16 residues. Germline loops: CDR1 MGHRA, CDR2 YSYEKL. J lost 7 bases, V lost 4 bases, and 8 bases had no gene match. This CDR3 reads CASSRVTGTGGEKLFF. In nucleotides, the CDR3 is TGCGCCAGCAGCCGAGTAACCGGGACAGGGGGTGAAAAACTGTTTTTT.